This T cell receptor (beta chain) stems from a study of T cell responses to AZD1222 COVID-19 vaccine. Study-wide points: CD4 TCRs associated with vaccination spanned spike, dominating at 160-218 and 743-854.

A single count supports this clone. Its antigen is currently unknown. Pooled together were second doses at about 4 or about 12 weeks. The CDR3 extends over 14 amino acids. The germline gives CDR1 SGDLS, CDR2 YYNGEE. Trimming removed 0 bases at V and 5 bases at J, with 11 bases between. Clones were sequenced by immunoSEQ multiplex PCR, and TCRdb holds only the in-frame ones, with some missing. Here the sample spans fewer than 150,000 clones, around 91% being singletons. The V and J genes are TRBV9 and TRBJ1-1; tentatively, D is TRBD1 (6 bases). Sequencing was performed on peripheral blood, taken 28 days after the second AZD1222 dose. This clonotype was obtained from an adult who received the AZD1222 COVID-19 vaccine. The CDR3 loop is CASSVGDIWTEAFF. The CDR3, as DNA: TGTGCCAGCAGCGTAGGGGACATATGGACTGAAGCTTTCTTT.